This entry concerns a single T cell receptor (beta chain). CD8+CD57+ cell expansion had been shown by flow cytometry in patients chosen for sequencing. The V and J ends lost 4 bases and 2 bases respectively, with 6 bases between them. Germline values: CDR1 SQVTM, CDR2 ANQGSEA. This CDR3 is built from 12 residues. This entry comes from a study of CD8+CD57+ T cells in acquired aplastic anemia. Profiles of TCR beta VDJ and CDR3 were generated from a genomic DNA template. In TCRdb, the reads were re-called with MiXCR into one record per CDR3 protein. Among more than 200,000 distinct CDR3 sequences listed, approximately 51% were seen once.

Sequencing was performed on sorted CD4+, CD8+, or CD8+CD57+ T cells (not recorded which) from PBMCs. The chain couples TRBV29-1 to TRBJ2-1; D not resolved. This TCR was recovered from a human donor with aplastic anemia. The CDR3 DNA is TGCAGCGTTGCAACGGCCTACAATGAGCAGTTCTTC. Amino acids: CSVATAYNEQFF.